This record looks at one T cell receptor (beta chain) sequence and its context. Its target is unknown. Between the trimmed V and J ends, which lost 0 bases and 6 bases, there was a span of 10 bases. Germline V lookup: CDR1 MGHRA, CDR2 YSYEKL. The CDR3 contains 14 residues. This sample stems from a study of graft-versus-host responses after intestinal transplantation. In the study overall: Recipients were given multivisceral, liver-intestinal, or isolated intestinal transplants. Each patient got anti-thymocyte globulin induction, then tacrolimus and steroids for roughly 3 years.

Sequencing was performed with immunoSEQ multiplex PCR; in TCRdb, only in-frame clones are kept and a portion is missing. Altogether about 110,000 clones are present, around 95% being singletons, with the ten largest covering 0.45% to 0.65%. Study-wide results and caveats: High graft-versus-host to host-versus-graft T cell clonal ratios marked allografts of patients with graft-donor macrochimerism. Detection of GvH clones occurred in recipient marrow, and some had their first appearance in ileum or blood.

This rearrangement joins TRBV4-1 to TRBJ2-3, with no clear D. Sequenced here: unstimulated CD8+ T cells sorted from spleen or lymph node cells, sampled before intestinal transplant. This TCR was sampled from a human donor who received an intestinal transplant. The CDR3 DNA follows: TGCGCCAGCAGCCAAGAGGGTCCTAGGGATACGCAGTATTTT. Translation gives CASSQEGPRDTQYF.